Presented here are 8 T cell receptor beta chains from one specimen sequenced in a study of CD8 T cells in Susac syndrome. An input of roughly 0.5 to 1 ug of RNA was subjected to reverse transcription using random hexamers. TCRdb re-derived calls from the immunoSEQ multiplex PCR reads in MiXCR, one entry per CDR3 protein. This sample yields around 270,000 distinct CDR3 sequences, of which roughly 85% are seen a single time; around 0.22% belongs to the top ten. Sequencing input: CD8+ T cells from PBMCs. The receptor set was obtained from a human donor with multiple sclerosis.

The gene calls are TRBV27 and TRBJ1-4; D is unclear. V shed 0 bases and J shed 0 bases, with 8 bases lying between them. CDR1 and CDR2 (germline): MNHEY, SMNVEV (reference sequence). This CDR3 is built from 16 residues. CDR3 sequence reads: CASSLSSRATNEKLFF. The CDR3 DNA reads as TGTGCCAGCAGTTTATCGAGCCGAGCAACTAATGAAAAACTGTTTTTT. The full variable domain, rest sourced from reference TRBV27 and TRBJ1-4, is EAQVTQNPRYLITVTGKKLTVTCSQNMNHEYMSWYRQDPGLGLRQIYYSMNVEVTDKGDVPEGYKVSRKEKRNFPLILESPSPNQTSLYFCASSLSSRATNEKLFFGSGTQLSVL.

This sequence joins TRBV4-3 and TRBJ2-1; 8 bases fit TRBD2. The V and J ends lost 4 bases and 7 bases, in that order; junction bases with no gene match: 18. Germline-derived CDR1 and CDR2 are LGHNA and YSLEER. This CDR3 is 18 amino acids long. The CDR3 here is CASSPEAPLSGTGNEQFF. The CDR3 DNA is TGCGCCAGCAGCCCCGAAGCTCCCCTTAGCGGGACTGGGAATGAGCAGTTCTTC.

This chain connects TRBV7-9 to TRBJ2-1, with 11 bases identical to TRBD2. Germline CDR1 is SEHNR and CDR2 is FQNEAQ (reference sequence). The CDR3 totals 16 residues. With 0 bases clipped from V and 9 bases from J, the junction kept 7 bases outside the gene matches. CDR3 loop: CASSLASSGRIGEQFF. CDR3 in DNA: TGTGCCAGCAGCTTAGCCTCTAGCGGGAGGATCGGTGAGCAGTTCTTC.

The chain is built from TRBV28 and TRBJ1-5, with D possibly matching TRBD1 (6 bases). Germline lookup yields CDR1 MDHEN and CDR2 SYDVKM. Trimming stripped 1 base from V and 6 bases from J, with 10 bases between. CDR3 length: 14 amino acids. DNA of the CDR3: TGTGCCAGCAGTTTATCAGGGGTAGGTCAGCCCCAGCATTTT. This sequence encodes CASSLSGVGQPQHF.

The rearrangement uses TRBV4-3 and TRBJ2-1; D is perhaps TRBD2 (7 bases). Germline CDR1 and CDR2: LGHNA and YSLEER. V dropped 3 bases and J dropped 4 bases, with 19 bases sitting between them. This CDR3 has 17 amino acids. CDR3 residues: CASSQDQGRELYNEQFF. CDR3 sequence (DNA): TGCGCCAGCAGCCAGGATCAGGGGCGGGAGTTGTACAATGAGCAGTTCTTC.

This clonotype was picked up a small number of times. The CDR3 DNA follows: TGTGCCAGCAGTTTGGCAGGGGCTGGTAATGAGCAGTTCTTC. Translating it yields CASSLAGAGNEQFF. The chain has TRBV12-3 or TRBV12-4 and TRBJ2-1; D is perhaps TRBD1 (6 bases). This CDR3 is 14 amino acids long. Trimming stripped 3 bases from V and 7 bases from J, with 13 bases between.

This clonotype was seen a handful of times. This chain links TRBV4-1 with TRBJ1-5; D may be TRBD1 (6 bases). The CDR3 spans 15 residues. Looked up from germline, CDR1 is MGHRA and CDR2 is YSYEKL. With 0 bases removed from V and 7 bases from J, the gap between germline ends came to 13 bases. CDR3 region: CASSQEGARGQPQHF. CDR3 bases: TGCGCCAGCAGCCAAGAGGGGGCAAGGGGGCAGCCCCAGCATTTT.

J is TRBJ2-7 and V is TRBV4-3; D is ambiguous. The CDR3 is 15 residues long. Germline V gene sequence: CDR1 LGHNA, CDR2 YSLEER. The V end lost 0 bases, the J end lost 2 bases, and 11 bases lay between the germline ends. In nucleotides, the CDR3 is TGCGCCAGCAGCCAAGATCCCGCAGCCCCCTACGAGCAGTACTTC. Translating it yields CASSQDPAAPYEQYF.